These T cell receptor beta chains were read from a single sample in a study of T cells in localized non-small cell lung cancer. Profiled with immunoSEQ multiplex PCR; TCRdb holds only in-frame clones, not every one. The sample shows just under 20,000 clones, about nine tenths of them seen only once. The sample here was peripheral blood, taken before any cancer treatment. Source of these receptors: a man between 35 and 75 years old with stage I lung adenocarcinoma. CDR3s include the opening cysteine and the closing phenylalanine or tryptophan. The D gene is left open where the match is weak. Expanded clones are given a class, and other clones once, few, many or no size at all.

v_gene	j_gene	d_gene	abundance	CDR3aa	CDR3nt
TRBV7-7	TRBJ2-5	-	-	CASSLAPGGGETQYF	TGTGCCAGCAGCTTAGCGCCCGGAGGTGGAGAGACCCAGTACTTC
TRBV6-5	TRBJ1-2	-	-	CASSSRGGYGYTF	TGTGCCAGCAGTTCGAGGGGGGGCTATGGCTACACCTTC
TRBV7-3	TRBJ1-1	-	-	CASSLVGFSEAFF	TGTGCCAGCAGCTTAGTAGGGTTCAGTGAAGCTTTCTTT
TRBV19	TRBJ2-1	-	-	CASRSGEVNEQFF	TGTGCCAGTCGGTCAGGGGAGGTCAATGAGCAGTTCTTC
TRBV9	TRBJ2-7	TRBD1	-	CASSPNTGAYEQYF	TGTGCCAGCAGCCCCAACACAGGGGCCTACGAGCAGTACTTC
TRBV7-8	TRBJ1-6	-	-	CASSLAMYYNSPLHF	TGTGCCAGCAGCTTAGCGATGTACTATAATTCACCCCTCCACTTT
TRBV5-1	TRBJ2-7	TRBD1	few	CASSLVPGTVYEQYF	TGCGCCAGCAGCTTGGTTCCCGGGACAGTTTACGAGCAGTACTTC
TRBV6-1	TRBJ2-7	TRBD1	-	CASSNRDRGNEQYF	TGTGCCAGCAGTAACCGGGACAGGGGAAACGAGCAGTACTTC
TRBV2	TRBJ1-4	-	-	CASSDPGELFF	TGTGCCAGCAGTGACCCAGGGGAACTGTTTTTT
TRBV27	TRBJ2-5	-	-	CASSPTRVFSETQYF	TGTGCCAGCAGCCCGACCCGCGTATTCAGTGAGACCCAGTACTTC
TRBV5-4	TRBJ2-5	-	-	CASSLRLGQETQYF	TGTGCCAGCAGCTTGAGGCTGGGCCAAGAGACCCAGTACTTC
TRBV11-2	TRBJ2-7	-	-	CASSHRGDYEQYF	TGTGCCAGCAGTCACCGCGGGGACTACGAGCAGTACTTC
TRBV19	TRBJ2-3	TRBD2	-	CASSHPGLAGADTQYF	TGTGCCAGTAGTCACCCGGGACTAGCGGGGGCTGATACGCAGTATTTT
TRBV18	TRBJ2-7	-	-	CASSPRTTYEQYF	TGTGCCAGCTCACCACGGACTACCTACGAGCAGTACTTC
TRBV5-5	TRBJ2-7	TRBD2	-	CASSLGLSGTQYEQYF	TGTGCCAGCAGCTTGGGATTAAGCGGGACCCAATACGAGCAGTACTTC